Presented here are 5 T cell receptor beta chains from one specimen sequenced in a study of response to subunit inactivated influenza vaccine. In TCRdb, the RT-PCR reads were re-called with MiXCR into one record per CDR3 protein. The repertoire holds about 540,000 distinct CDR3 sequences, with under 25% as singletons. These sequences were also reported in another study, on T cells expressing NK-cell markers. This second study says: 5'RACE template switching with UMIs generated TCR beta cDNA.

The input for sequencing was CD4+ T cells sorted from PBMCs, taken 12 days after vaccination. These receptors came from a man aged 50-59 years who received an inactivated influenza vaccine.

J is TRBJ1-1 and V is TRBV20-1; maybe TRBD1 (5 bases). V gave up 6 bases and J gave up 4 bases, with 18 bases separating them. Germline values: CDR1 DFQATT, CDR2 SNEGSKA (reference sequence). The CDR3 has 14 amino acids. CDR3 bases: TGCAGTGCCCAGCGGCCGGGGGGGTTCACTGAAGCTTTCTTT. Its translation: CSAQRPGGFTEAFF.

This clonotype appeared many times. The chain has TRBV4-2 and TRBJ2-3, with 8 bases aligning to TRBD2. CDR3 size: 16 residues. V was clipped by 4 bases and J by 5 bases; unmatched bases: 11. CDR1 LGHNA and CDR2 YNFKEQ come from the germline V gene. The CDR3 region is CASSPRVAGKGDTQYF. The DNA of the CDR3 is TGTGCCAGCAGCCCCCGGGTAGCGGGGAAGGGAGATACGCAGTATTTT.

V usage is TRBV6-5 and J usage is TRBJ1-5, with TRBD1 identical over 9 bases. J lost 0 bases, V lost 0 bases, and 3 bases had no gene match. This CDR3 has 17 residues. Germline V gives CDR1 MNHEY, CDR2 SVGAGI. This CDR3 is CASSYSYRGLSNQPQHF. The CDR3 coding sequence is TGTGCCAGCAGTTACTCGTACAGGGGGCTTAGCAATCAGCCCCAGCATTTT.

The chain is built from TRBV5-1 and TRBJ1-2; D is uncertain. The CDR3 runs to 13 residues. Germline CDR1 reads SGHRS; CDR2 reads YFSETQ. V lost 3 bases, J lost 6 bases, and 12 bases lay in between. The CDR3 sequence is CASSSKARDGYTF. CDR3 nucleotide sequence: TGCGCCAGCAGCTCCAAAGCGAGGGATGGCTACACCTTC.

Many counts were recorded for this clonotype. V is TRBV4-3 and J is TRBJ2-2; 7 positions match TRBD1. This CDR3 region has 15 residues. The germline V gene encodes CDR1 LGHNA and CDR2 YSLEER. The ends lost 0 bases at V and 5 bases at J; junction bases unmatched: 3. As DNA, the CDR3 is TGCGCCAGCAGCCAAGAGCACAGGGGAACCGGGGAGCTGTTTTTT. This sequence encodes CASSQEHRGTGELFF.